This entry features one TCR beta chain sequence. Its matching antigen is unknown. The record originates from a study of cytomegalovirus exposure and HLA in healthy donors. Across the whole study: There were nearly 120 million unique TCR beta sequences, drawn from about 190 million T cells, in an earlier analysis.

The PCR was carried out with 60 Vbeta primers and 13 Jbeta primers. The method was immunoSEQ multiplex PCR; TCRdb's version includes in-frame clones alone and lacks a portion of them. The table includes about 180,000 clones, around 80% detected once. With 1 base clipped from V and 6 bases from J, the junction kept 4 bases outside the gene matches. The germline V gene has CDR1 SEHNR and CDR2 FQNEAQ (reference sequence). This CDR3 is built from 15 residues. Study-wide results and limits: With further analysis later on, most CMV-associated TCR beta chains appeared HLA-restricted. CMV antigen specificity of a few CMV-associated chains was confirmed in vitro. The authors listed 164 TCR beta chains as cytomegalovirus-associated.

Sequencing was performed on PBMCs. The J gene is TRBJ2-1, the V gene TRBV7-9; the match to TRBD2 covers 9 bases. The receptor comes from a girl under 18 in good health and CMV-seropositive. CDR3 sequence: CASSLGLAETNEQFF. CDR3 DNA sequence: TGTGCCAGCAGCTTAGGACTAGCGGAGACCAATGAGCAGTTCTTC.